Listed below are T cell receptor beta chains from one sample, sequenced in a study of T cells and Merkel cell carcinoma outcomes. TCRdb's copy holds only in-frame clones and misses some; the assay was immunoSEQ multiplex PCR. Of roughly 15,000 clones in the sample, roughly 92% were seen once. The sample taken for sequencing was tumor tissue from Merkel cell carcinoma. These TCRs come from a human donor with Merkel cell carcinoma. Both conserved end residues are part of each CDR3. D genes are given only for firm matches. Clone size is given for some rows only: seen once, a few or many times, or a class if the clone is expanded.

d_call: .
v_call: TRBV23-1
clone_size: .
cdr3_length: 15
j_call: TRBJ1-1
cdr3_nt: TGCGCCAGCAGTATCTACAGGGCCATGGGGGCTGAAGCTTTCTTT
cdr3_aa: CASSIYRAMGAEAFF

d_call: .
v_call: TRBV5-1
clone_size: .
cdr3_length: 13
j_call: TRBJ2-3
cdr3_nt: TGCGCCAGCAGCTTGGGAGTACCAGATACGCAGTATTTT
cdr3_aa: CASSLGVPDTQYF

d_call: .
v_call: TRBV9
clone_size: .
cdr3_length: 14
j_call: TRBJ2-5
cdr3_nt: TGTGCCAGCAGCGAAGGGCCAATGGAAGAGACCCAGTACTTC
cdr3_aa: CASSEGPMEETQYF

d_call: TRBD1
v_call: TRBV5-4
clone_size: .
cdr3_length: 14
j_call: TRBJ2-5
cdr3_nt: TGTGCCAGCAGCTCACAGGGGGCTGGAGAGACCCAGTACTTC
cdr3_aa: CASSSQGAGETQYF

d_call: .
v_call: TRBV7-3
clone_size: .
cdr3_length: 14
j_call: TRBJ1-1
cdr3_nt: TGTGCCAGCAGTTCTCGGAGGGCTAACACTGAAGCTTTCTTT
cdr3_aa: CASSSRRANTEAFF

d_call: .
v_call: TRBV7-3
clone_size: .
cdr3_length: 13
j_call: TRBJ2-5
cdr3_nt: TGTGCCAGCAGCTACTTACCGCAAGAGACCCAGTACTTC
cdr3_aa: CASSYLPQETQYF

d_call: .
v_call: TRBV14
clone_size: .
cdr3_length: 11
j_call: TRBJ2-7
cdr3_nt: TGTGCCAGCAGCCGAACGTACGAGCAGTACTTC
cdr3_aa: CASSRTYEQYF

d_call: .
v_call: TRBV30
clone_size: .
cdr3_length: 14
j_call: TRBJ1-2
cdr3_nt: TGTGCCTACCGTGACAGTCCTGGGGGCTATGGCTACACCTTC
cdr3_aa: CAYRDSPGGYGYTF

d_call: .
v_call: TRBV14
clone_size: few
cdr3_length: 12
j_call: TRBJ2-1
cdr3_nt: TGTGCCAGCAGCCTCTTTAGCAATGAGCAGTTCTTC
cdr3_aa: CASSLFSNEQFF

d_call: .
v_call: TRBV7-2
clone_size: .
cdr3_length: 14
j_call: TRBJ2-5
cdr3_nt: TGTGCCAGCAGCTTTTGGGGTCTGTCGGAGACCCAGTACTTC
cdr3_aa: CASSFWGLSETQYF

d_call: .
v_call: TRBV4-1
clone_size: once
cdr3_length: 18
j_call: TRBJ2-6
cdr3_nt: TGCGCCAGCAGCCAGTCTGGGGGACTCGCCCCTGGGGCCAACGTCCTGACTTTC
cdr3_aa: CASSQSGGLAPGANVLTF

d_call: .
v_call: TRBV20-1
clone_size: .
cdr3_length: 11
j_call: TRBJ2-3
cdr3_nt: TGCAGTGCTAGGGTGGCAGATACGCAGTATTTT
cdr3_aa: CSARVADTQYF

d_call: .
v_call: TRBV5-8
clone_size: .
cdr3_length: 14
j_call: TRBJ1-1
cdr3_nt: TGTGCCAGCAGCTTGGCCGGGGGGGGCACTGAAGCTTTCTTT
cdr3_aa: CASSLAGGGTEAFF

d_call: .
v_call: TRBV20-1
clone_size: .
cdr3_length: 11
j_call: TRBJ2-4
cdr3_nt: TGCAGTGCTACCCTGGACCACTTCCAGTACTTC
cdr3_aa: CSATLDHFQYF

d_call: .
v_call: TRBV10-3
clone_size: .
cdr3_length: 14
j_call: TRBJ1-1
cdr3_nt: TGTGCCATCAGTGACCCAACAAGGGACACTGAAGCTTTCTTT
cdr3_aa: CAISDPTRDTEAFF

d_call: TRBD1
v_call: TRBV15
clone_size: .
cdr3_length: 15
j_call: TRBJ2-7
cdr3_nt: TGTGCCACCAGCAGAGTACCAGGGGGATTCTACGAGCAATACTTC
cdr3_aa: CATSRVPGGFYEQYF

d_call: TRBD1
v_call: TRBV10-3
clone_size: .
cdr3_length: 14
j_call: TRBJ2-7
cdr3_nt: TGTGCCATCAGGGCGGACAGGAACTCCTACGAGCAGTACTTT
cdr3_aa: CAIRADRNSYEQYF

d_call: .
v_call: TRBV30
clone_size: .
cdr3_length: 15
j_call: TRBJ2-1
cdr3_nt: TGTGCCTGGAGTGGTGCCTCCCAATCCTACAATGAGCAGTTCTTC
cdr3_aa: CAWSGASQSYNEQFF

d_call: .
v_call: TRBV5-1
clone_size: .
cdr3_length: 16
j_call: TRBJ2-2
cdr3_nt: TGCGCCAGCAGAACCCAGACAGGCACGAACACCGGGGAGCTGTTTTTT
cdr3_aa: CASRTQTGTNTGELFF

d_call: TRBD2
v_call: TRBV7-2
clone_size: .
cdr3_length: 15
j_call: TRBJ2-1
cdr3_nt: TGTGCCAGCAGCTTAGTAGCGGGAGTAACGAATGAGCAGTTCTTC
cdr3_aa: CASSLVAGVTNEQFF

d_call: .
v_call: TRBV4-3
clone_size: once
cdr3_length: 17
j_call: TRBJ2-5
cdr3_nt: TGCGCCAGCAGCCAAGATCCTCCTTGGGAAAACCAAGAGACCCAGTACTTC
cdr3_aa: CASSQDPPWENQETQYF

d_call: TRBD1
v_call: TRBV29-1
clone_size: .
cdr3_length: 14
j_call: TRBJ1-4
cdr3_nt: TGCAGCGTTGACGAGAGAGGACAGGGTGAAAAACTGTTTTTT
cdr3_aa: CSVDERGQGEKLFF

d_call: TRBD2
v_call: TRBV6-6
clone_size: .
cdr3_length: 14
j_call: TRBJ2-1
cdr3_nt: TGTGCCAGCAGTAGGAGCGGGAGTAAAAATGAGCAGTTCTTC
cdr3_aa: CASSRSGSKNEQFF

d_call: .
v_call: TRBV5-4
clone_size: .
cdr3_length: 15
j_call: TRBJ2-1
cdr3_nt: TGTGCCAGCAGGGGGGCGGGAGCCGCCTACAATGAGCAGTTCTTC
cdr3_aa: CASRGAGAAYNEQFF

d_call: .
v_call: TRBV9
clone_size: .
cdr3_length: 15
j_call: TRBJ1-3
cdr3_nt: TGTGCCAGCAGCCTAAACGAGGCGGCTGGAAACACCATATATTTT
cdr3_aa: CASSLNEAAGNTIYF

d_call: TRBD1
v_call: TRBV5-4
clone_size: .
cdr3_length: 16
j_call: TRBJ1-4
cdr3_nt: TGTGCCAGCAGCAGGACAGGGGGCGGGCTAGGGGAAAAACTGTTTTTT
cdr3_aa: CASSRTGGGLGEKLFF

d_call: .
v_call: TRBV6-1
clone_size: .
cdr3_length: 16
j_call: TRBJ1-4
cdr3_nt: TGTGCCAGCAGGGAACATAGACTTACAACTAATGAAAAACTGTTTTTT
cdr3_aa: CASREHRLTTNEKLFF

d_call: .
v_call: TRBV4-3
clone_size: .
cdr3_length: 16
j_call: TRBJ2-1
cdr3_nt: TGCGCCAGCAGCCAAGAGGCACCGAGCTCCTACAATGAGCAGTTCTTC
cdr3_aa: CASSQEAPSSYNEQFF

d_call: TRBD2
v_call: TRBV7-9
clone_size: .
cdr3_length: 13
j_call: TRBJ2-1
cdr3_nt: TGTGCCAGCAGTGCGGGGACTAGCGGCAAGCAGTTCTTC
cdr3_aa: CASSAGTSGKQFF

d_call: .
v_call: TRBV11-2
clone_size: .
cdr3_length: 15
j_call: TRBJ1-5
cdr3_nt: TGTGCCAGCAGCTTAAGTCGGGCGGGAGATCAGCCCCAGCATTTT
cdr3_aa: CASSLSRAGDQPQHF

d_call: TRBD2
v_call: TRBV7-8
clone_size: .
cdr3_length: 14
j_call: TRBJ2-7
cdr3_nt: TGTGCCAGCAGGCTAGCGGGGAGCACCTACGAGCAGTACTTC
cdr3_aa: CASRLAGSTYEQYF

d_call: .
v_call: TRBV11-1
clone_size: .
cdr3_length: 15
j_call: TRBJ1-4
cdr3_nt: TGTGCCAGCAGCTTCACGGGCTCGACGGATGAAAAACTGTTTTTT
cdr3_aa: CASSFTGSTDEKLFF

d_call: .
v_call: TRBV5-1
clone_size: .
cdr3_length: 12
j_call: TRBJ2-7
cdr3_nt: TGCGCCAGCAGGAGAGGGGTCTACGAGCAGTACTTC
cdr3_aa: CASRRGVYEQYF

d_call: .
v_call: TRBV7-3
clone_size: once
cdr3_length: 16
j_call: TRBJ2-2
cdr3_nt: TGTGCCAGCAGCTTAAGGCCAGCGAGTAACACCGGGGAGCTGTTTTTT
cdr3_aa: CASSLRPASNTGELFF

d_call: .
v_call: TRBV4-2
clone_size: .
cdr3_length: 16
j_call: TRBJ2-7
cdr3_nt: TGTGCCAGCAGCCACTCGGGCGGGCGGTTTTCCTACGAGCAGTACTTC
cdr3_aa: CASSHSGGRFSYEQYF

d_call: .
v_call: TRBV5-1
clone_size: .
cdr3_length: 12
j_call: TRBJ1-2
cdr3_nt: TGCGCCAGCAGCTCGGACAGCTATGGCTACACCTTC
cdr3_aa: CASSSDSYGYTF

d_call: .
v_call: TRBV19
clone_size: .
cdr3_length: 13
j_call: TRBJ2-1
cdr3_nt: TGTGCCAGTAATGTCGCTAGGGGCGATGAGCAGTTCTTC
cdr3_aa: CASNVARGDEQFF

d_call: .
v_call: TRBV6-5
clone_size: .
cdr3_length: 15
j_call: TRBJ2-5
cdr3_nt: TGTGCCAGCAGTTACTCGATGATCGGTCGAGAGACCCAGTACTTC
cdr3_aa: CASSYSMIGRETQYF

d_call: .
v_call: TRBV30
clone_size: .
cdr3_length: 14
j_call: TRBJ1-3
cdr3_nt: TGTGCTTGGAGTGTAGATATGACTGGAAACACCATATATTTT
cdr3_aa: CAWSVDMTGNTIYF

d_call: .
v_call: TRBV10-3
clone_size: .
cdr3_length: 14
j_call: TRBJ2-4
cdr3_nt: TGTGCCATCAGTGAGTCATCACGAGGAGACATTCAGTACTTC
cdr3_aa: CAISESSRGDIQYF

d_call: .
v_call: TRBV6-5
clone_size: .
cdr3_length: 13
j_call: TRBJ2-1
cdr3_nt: TGTGCCAGCAGTTACACTGAGAACAATGAGCAGTTCTTC
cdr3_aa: CASSYTENNEQFF

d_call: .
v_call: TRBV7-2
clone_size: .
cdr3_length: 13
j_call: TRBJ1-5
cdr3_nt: TGTGCCAGCAGCTCCCAGGGTGATCAGCCCCAGCATTTT
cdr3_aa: CASSSQGDQPQHF

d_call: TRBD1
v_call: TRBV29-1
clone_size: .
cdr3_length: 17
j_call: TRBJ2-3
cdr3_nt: TGCAGCGTGAACTTAGGACAGGGCTCATTGACCACAGATACGCAGTATTTT
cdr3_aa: CSVNLGQGSLTTDTQYF

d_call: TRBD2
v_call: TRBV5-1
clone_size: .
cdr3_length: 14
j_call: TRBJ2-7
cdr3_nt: TGCGCCAGCAGCTTGGTTAGCGGGGTGTACGAGCAGTACTTC
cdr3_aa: CASSLVSGVYEQYF

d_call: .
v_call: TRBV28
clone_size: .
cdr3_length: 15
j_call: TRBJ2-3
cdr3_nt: TGTGCCAGCAGTTCCGGGCGGATTAGCACAGATACGCAGTATTTT
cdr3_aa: CASSSGRISTDTQYF

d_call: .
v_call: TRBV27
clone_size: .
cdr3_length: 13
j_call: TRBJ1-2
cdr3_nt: TGTGCCAGCAGTTTCCAGGGGAACTATGGCTACACCTTC
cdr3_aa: CASSFQGNYGYTF

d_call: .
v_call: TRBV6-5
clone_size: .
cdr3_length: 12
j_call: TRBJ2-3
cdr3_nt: TGTGCCAGCAGCTCGAGATCAGATACGCAGTATTTT
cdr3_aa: CASSSRSDTQYF

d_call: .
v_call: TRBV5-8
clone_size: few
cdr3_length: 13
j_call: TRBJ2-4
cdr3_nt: TGTGCCAGCAGTCAAGATTCCAAAAACATTCAGTACTTC
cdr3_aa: CASSQDSKNIQYF

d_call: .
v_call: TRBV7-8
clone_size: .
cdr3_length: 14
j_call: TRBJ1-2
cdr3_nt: TGTGCCAGCAGCTTCCAGTCCAGATACTATGGCTACACCTTC
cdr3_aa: CASSFQSRYYGYTF

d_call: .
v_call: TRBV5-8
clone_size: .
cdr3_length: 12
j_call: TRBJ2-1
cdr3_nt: TGTGCCAGCAGCCAAGACTACAATGAGCAGTTCTTC
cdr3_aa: CASSQDYNEQFF

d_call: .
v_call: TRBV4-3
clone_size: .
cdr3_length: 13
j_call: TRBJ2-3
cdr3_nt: TGCGCCAGCAGCCAAGAGCGGGGAGATACGCAGTATTTT
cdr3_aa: CASSQERGDTQYF

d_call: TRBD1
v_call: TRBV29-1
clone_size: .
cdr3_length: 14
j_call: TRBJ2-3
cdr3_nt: TGCAGCGTTACCGGGACAGGGACGACAGATACGCAGTATTTT
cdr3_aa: CSVTGTGTTDTQYF

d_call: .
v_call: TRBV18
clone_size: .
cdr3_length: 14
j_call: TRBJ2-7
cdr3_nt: TGTGCCAGCTCCCCAGACACCTCAATTTACGAGCAGTACTTC
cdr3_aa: CASSPDTSIYEQYF